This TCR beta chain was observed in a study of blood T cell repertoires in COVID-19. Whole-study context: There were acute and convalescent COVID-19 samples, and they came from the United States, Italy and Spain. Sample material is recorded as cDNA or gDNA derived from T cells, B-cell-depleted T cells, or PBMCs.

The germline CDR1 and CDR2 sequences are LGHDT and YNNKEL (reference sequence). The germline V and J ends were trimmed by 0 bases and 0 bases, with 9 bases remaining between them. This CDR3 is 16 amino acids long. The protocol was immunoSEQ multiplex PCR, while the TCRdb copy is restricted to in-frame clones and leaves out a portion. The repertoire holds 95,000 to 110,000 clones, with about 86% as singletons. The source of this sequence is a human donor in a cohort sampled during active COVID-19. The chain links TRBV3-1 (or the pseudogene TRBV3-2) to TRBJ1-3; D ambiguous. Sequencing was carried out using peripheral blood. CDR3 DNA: TGTGCCAGCAGCCAAGAGGCAGGCCACTCTGGAAACACCATATATTTT. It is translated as CASSQEAGHSGNTIYF.